This T cell receptor beta chain was captured in a study of blood T cell repertoires in COVID-19. Looking at the study overall: There were acute and convalescent COVID-19 samples, and they came from the United States, Italy and Spain. The analysed material was cDNA or gDNA that came from T cells, B-cell-depleted T cells, or PBMCs.

Patients from Seattle were sampled longitudinally, starting during active infection. CDR1 is LNHDA, CDR2 SQIVND, per germline (reference sequence). V was cut by 7 bases and J by 8 bases, with 14 bases left in between. This CDR3 is 12 amino acids long. As handled by the study authors: Cell counts per sample came from amplifying reference gene primers. Using immunoSEQ multiplex PCR, the repertoire was profiled, and TCRdb retains in-frame clones only, with some absent. V and J calls and clone size come straight from that table; D and trimming were deduced from the DNA. The data show under 250,000 clones, more than 85% seen once.

This chain connects TRBV19 to TRBJ1-2, with D hard to call. Sequences were obtained from peripheral blood. The receptor comes from a man between 60 and 75 years old with COVID-19, enrolled during active disease. This CDR3 is CASNGRHAGYTF. The CDR3 DNA is TGTGCCAGTAACGGCAGGCACGCGGGCTACACCTTC.